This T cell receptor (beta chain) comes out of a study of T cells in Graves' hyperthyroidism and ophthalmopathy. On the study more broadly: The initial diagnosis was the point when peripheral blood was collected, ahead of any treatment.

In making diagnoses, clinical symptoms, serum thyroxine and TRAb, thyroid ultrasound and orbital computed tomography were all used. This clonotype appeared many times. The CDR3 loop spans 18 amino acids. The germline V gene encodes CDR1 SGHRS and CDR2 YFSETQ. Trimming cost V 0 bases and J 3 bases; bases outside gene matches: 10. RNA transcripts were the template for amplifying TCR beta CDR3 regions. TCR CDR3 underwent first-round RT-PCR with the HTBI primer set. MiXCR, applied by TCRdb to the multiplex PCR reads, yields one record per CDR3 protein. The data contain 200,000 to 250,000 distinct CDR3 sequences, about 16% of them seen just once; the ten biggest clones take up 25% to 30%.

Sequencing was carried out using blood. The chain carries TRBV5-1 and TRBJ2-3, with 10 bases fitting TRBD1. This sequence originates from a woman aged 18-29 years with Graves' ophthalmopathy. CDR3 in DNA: TGCGCCAGCAGCTTGGCGGGACAGGGGATGAGCGTAACAGATACGCAGTATTTT. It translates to CASSLAGQGMSVTDTQYF.